The 27 T cell receptor beta chains reported below all come from one sample, sequenced in a study of PD-L1 blockade in urothelial cancer. The repertoire was sequenced with immunoSEQ multiplex PCR; TCRdb's copy has only in-frame clones and lacks some. The sample records tens of thousands of clones, around 80% being singletons. The sequences come from PBMCs, collected around atezolizumab (anti-PD-L1) treatment. The receptors here all came from a man aged 70-80 years with urothelial cancer.

This chain links TRBV7-3 with TRBJ2-3; 8 bases align to TRBD2. The CDR3 runs to 17 residues. Germline trimming cut 7 bases from V and 2 bases from J; bases unmatched to any gene: 14. In germline, CDR1 is SGHTA, CDR2 FQGTGA. The CDR3 DNA follows: TGTGCCAGCACCCCTCGAGGGGGACTAGACCTCACAGATACGCAGTATTTT. Its protein product is CASTPRGGLDLTDTQYF.

There are a few counts of this clone. The V call is TRBV4-3, the J call TRBJ2-6; tentative D call: TRBD2 (5 bases). This CDR3 is built from 18 residues. The germline CDR1 and CDR2 sequences are LGHNA and YSLEER. Trimming left V 0 bases short and J 1 base short, with 13 bases between. CDR3 protein: CASSQDPPPGSGANVLTF. CDR3 bases: TGCGCCAGCAGCCAAGATCCCCCCCCGGGGTCTGGGGCCAACGTCCTGACTTTC.

The rearrangement links TRBV5-4 to TRBJ2-7; D may be TRBD2 (5 bases). This CDR3 comprises 12 residues. Germline V gene sequence: CDR1 SGHNT, CDR2 YYREEE (reference sequence). Trimming shortened V by 0 bases and J by 6 bases, and 7 bases separated the two germline ends. The CDR3 is CASSLGRGEQYF. DNA of the CDR3: TGTGCCAGCAGCTTGGGACGGGGCGAGCAGTACTTC.

The chain carries TRBV4-2 and TRBJ2-1; 12 positions agree with TRBD2. This CDR3 is 18 amino acids long. The V and J ends lost 0 bases and 3 bases, in that order; junction bases with no gene match: 6. Germline V gene data show CDR1 as LGHNA and CDR2 as YNFKEQ. The CDR3 sequence: CASSQDLASGGGYNEQFF. The CDR3 coding sequence is TGTGCCAGCAGCCAAGACCTCGCTAGCGGGGGGGGCTACAATGAGCAGTTCTTC.

The chain joins TRBV6-1 to TRBJ2-2; D gene ambiguous. This CDR3 has 10 residues. The V end was cut by 5 bases, the J end by 7 bases, with 2 bases between. Germline V gene lookup returns CDR1 MNHNS and CDR2 SASEGT. CDR3 protein: CASSRGELFF. In nucleotides, the CDR3 is TGTGCCAGCAGTCGCGGGGAGCTGTTTTTT.

This rearrangement joins TRBV7-9 to TRBJ2-1; 7 bases are shared with TRBD1. The length of the CDR3 is 16 residues. J lost 2 bases, V lost 5 bases, and 9 bases had no gene match. Germline assignment: CDR1 SEHNR and CDR2 FQNEAQ (reference sequence). The CDR3 coding sequence is TGTGCCAGCAGCGCCCGGACAGGATCGGCCTACAATGAGCAGTTCTTC. Amino acid sequence: CASSARTGSAYNEQFF.

The chain is built from TRBV7-9 and TRBJ2-3, with 7 bases aligning to TRBD1. With V trimmed by 5 bases and J by 0 bases, 5 bases remained unmatched. Germline V CDR1 and CDR2: SEHNR, FQNEAQ (reference sequence). This CDR3 spans 15 amino acids. The CDR3 sequence: CASSPTGISTDTQYF. The CDR3 DNA sequence: TGTGCCAGCAGCCCGACAGGGATTAGCACAGATACGCAGTATTTT.

The V gene is TRBV11-2, the J gene TRBJ2-1; no clear D gene. Germline V lookup: CDR1 SGHAT, CDR2 FQNNGV. The CDR3 is 14 residues long. The V gene lost 1 base and the J gene lost 7 bases, with 11 bases spanning the gap. The CDR3: CASSLGSSGNEQFF. The CDR3 DNA reads TGTGCCAGCAGCTTAGGATCTAGTGGGAATGAGCAGTTCTTC. Full variable domain (outside the CDR3, taken from reference TRBV11-2 and TRBJ2-1): EAGVAQSPRYKIIEKRQSVAFWCNPISGHATLYWYQQILGQGPKLLIQFQNNGVVDDSQLPKDRFSAERLKGVDSTLKIQPAKLEDSAVYLCASSLGSSGNEQFFGPGTRLTVL.

V is TRBV7-2 and J is TRBJ1-1; tentatively, D is TRBD1 (6 bases). The CDR3 consists of 12 residues. Germline CDR1 is SGHTA and CDR2 is FQGNSA. Trimming pared 7 bases from V and 9 bases from J, leaving 15 bases between. The chain's CDR3 is CASKEPRDKAFF. The CDR3 DNA sequence: TGTGCCAGCAAGGAACCCCGGGACAAAGCTTTCTTT.

Written as DNA, the CDR3 is TGCAGCGTTGAAAATGACAGGATCAATGAGCAGTTCTTC. Translation: CSVENDRINEQFF. The chain couples TRBV29-1 to TRBJ2-1; D is possibly TRBD1 (6 bases). V lost 2 bases to trimming and J lost 6 bases, with 11 bases between them. This CDR3 is built from 13 residues. CDR1 and CDR2 (germline): SQVTM, ANQGSEA.

The J gene is TRBJ2-7, the V gene TRBV11-2, with D maybe TRBD2 (6 bases). Between the trimmed V and J ends, which lost 5 bases and 0 bases, there was a span of 11 bases. The CDR3 covers 14 residues. CDR1 and CDR2 (germline): SGHAT, FQNNGV. CDR3 amino acids: CASSPYGGSYEQYF. The CDR3, as DNA: TGTGCCAGCAGCCCCTACGGGGGCTCCTACGAGCAGTACTTC.

This clone came up a few times. J is TRBJ2-2 and V is TRBV4-3; 13 nucleotides match TRBD2. The junction had 5 bases not matched to a gene; V was cut back by 2 bases and J by 5 bases. Germline V gene data show CDR1 as LGHNA and CDR2 as YSLEER. The length of the CDR3 is 17 residues. CDR3 nucleotides: TGCGCCAGCAGCCAAATACTAGCGGGAGGGCCTACCGGGGAGCTGTTTTTT. As protein: CASSQILAGGPTGELFF.

The V gene is TRBV6-7, the J gene TRBJ1-1, with TRBD1 identical over 8 bases. TRBV6-7 is labeled an ORF, and its function is uncertain. The CDR3 sequence is 14 residues long. The V and J ends lost 4 bases and 3 bases, in that order; junction bases with no gene match: 4. CDR3 sequence: CASSSGGADTEAFF. CDR3 nucleotides: TGTGCCAGCAGTTCAGGGGGCGCGGACACTGAAGCTTTCTTT.

The chain employs TRBV2 and TRBJ2-3, with 7 bases identical to TRBD2. There are 14 residues in the CDR3. V was pared by 6 bases and J by 8 bases, with 11 bases of the junction left unmatched. The V gene's germline CDR1 is SNHLY and CDR2 FYNNEI. CDR3 residues: CASRANIGGITQYF. The CDR3 coding sequence is TGTGCCAGCAGGGCTAATATCGGGGGGATTACGCAGTATTTT.

This clone was observed a few times. The genes are TRBV15 and TRBJ1-2; D is perhaps TRBD1 (5 bases). The germline V gene has CDR1 LNHNV and CDR2 YYDKDF (reference sequence). Trimming stripped 0 bases from V and 3 bases from J, with 11 bases between. The CDR3 extends over 15 amino acids. DNA of the CDR3: TGTGCCACCAGCAGAGATCGGGGGTGGGACTATGGCTACACCTTC. This encodes CATSRDRGWDYGYTF.

The chain links TRBV5-1 to TRBJ2-3; 7 nucleotides line up with TRBD1. This CDR3 contains 15 residues. Trimming cost V 0 bases and J 3 bases; bases outside gene matches: 4. Germline V gene data show CDR1 as SGHRS and CDR2 as YFSETQ. The CDR3: CASSLVGTETDTQYF. In nucleotides, the CDR3 is TGCGCCAGCAGCTTGGTTGGGACAGAAACAGATACGCAGTATTTT.

This chain joins TRBV7-2 and TRBJ2-1, with TRBD2 matching over 15 bases. CDR1 and CDR2 from the germline V gene are SGHTA and FQGNSA. The CDR3 contains 16 residues. V lost 5 bases to trimming and J lost 5 bases; unmatched junction nucleotides: 4. The CDR3 is CASSRTSGRAHNEQFF. For the CDR3, the DNA is TGTGCCAGCAGCCGGACTAGCGGGAGGGCCCACAATGAGCAGTTCTTC.

The gene calls are TRBV14 and TRBJ1-1; unclear D gene. CDR1 is SGHDN and CDR2 is FVKESK in the germline V gene. The CDR3 totals 13 residues. V was clipped by 4 bases and J by 1 base, with 7 bases between them. The CDR3 reads CASSLFQNTEAFF. DNA for the CDR3: TGTGCCAGCAGCCTGTTCCAGAACACTGAAGCTTTCTTT. The whole variable domain, filled in from reference TRBV14 and TRBJ1-1, reads EAGVTQFPSHSVIEKGQTVTLRCDPISGHDNLYWYRRVMGKEIKFLLHFVKESKQDESGMPNNRFLAERTGGTYSTLKVQPAELEDSGVYFCASSLFQNTEAFFGQGTRLTVV.

The chain is built from TRBV9 and TRBJ2-5; a weak D match, TRBD1 (5 bases). This CDR3 is built from 14 residues. V was cut by 0 bases and J by 2 bases, with 8 bases left in between. CDR1 is SGDLS and CDR2 is YYNGEE in the germline V gene. CDR3 nucleotides: TGTGCCAGCAGCGTAGACCAGGGTCAAGAGACCCAGTACTTC. Translated, it gives CASSVDQGQETQYF.

This chain joins TRBV28 and TRBJ2-3; 16 positions match TRBD2. CDR1 and CDR2 (germline): MDHEN, SYDVKM. The CDR3 is 17 residues long. The V gene end was trimmed by 5 bases and the J gene end by 3 bases; junction bases not matched to a gene: 5. This chain's CDR3 is CASSAGLAGGRTDTQYF. The CDR3 bases are TGTGCCAGCAGTGCGGGACTAGCGGGAGGGAGGACAGATACGCAGTATTTT.

The chain carries TRBV10-3 and TRBJ2-2; no definite D call. CDR1 and CDR2 from the germline V gene are ENHRY and SYGVKD. The CDR3 loop spans 12 amino acids. The ends were cut back, 4 bases at V and 6 bases at J, with 6 bases in the middle. Written as DNA, the CDR3 is TGTGCCATCAGTGTTAGTTCCGGGGAGCTGTTTTTT. Translation gives CAISVSSGELFF.

CDR3 in amino acids: CASSIVGTLQETQYF. CDR3 bases: TGTGCCAGTAGTATAGTTGGGACACTCCAAGAGACCCAGTACTTC. The chain uses TRBV19 and TRBJ2-5, with D perhaps TRBD1 (6 bases). V lost 1 base and J 1 base, leaving 10 bases between the germline ends. The CDR3 is 15 residues long. Germline V gene data show CDR1 as LNHDA and CDR2 as SQIVND (reference sequence). Together with reference TRBV19 and TRBJ2-5, the CDR3 gives the full variable domain: DGGITQSPKYLFRKEGQNVTLSCEQNLNHDAMYWYRQDPGQGLRLIYYSQIVNDFQKGDIAEGYSVSREKKESFPLTVTSAQKNPTAFYLCASSIVGTLQETQYFGPGTRLLVL.

V usage is TRBV30 and J usage is TRBJ2-3; D is unclear. CDR3 length: 12 amino acids. Trimming cost V 8 bases and J 3 bases, with 12 bases left between them. CDR1 is GTSNPN and CDR2 is SVGIG in the germline V gene (reference sequence). The CDR3: CASARRTDTQYF. The CDR3 region has the DNA TGTGCCAGCGCGAGGCGGACAGATACGCAGTATTTT.

The chain uses TRBV7-8 and TRBJ1-5; no clear D. This CDR3 has 17 residues. Germline CDR1 SGHVS, CDR2 FQNEAQ. Trimming cost V 0 bases and J 0 bases, with 12 bases left between them. This chain's CDR3 is CASSLAPAGNSNQPQHF. CDR3 nucleotides: TGTGCCAGCAGCTTAGCGCCGGCAGGCAATAGCAATCAGCCCCAGCATTTT.

The rearrangement links TRBV6-5 to TRBJ1-2; 8 positions match TRBD1. With V trimmed by 4 bases and J by 10 bases, 8 bases remained unmatched. Germline V gene data show CDR1 as MNHEY and CDR2 as SVGAGI. The CDR3 totals 13 residues. The CDR3 coding sequence is TGTGCCAGCAGTTCCTTGGGACAGGCAGACTACACCTTC. It codes for CASSSLGQADYTF.

The chain couples TRBV6-5 to TRBJ2-5; tentatively, D is TRBD2 (6 bases). Per germline, CDR1 MNHEY and CDR2 SVGAGI. V dropped 2 bases and J dropped 0 bases, with 10 bases sitting between them. The CDR3 is 15 residues long. CDR3 DNA: TGTGCCAGCAGTTACGCCGGGGGTTACCAAGAGACCCAGTACTTC. Residues: CASSYAGGYQETQYF.

The rearrangement uses TRBV29-1 and TRBJ1-1, with D unclear. Germline CDR1 is SQVTM and CDR2 is ANQGSEA. The CDR3 runs 14 residues. V was cut by 5 bases and J by 3 bases, with 16 bases left in between. CDR3 amino acids: CSVLPPRSDTEAFF. CDR3 nucleotides: TGCAGCGTTCTACCGCCCCGATCGGACACTGAAGCTTTCTTT.